One T cell receptor beta chain is described in this entry. This record comes from a study of naive and memory T cell subsets. The treatment: skin biopsy from PPD injection site in Mantoux-positive individual. A UMI-containing oligonucleotide was joined by 3' ligation to the TCR cDNA template. Amplification of ligated cDNA took four PCR rounds with SP2 and nested alpha and beta constant primers. TCRdb used MiXCR to reprocess the UMI-ligation and nested PCR reads, holding one entry per CDR3 protein. This table has tens of thousands of distinct CDR3 sequences, 8% to 13% appearing once. The source was skin, collected from a tuberculin skin test site. This receptor was taken from an adult in good health.

The CDR3, as DNA: TGCGCCAGCAGCTTAACTTATCCGAGCTCCTACAATGAGCAGTTCTTC. Its translation is CASSLTYPSSYNEQFF. V and J are TRBV5-1 and TRBJ2-1; D not certain. CDR3 length: 16 amino acids. From germline, CDR1 is SGHRS and CDR2 YFSETQ. V gave up 2 bases and J gave up 0 bases, with 12 bases separating them. The variable domain in full, completed from reference TRBV5-1 and TRBJ2-1, reads KAGVTQTPRYLIKTRGQQVTLSCSPISGHRSVSWYQQTPGQGLQFLFEYFSETQRNKGNFPGRFSGRQFSNSRSEMNVSTLELGDSALYLCASSLTYPSSYNEQFFGPGTRLTVL.